This T cell receptor (beta chain) comes out of a study of blood T cell repertoires in COVID-19 (dated by TCRdb to 2020 to 2021). A note on the overall study: Collaborator samples came from the United States, Italy and Spain and covered acute and convalescent phases of COVID-19. The repertoires were released in a freely available public database meant as a resource for research on the immune response to SARS-CoV-2. Where available, HLA class I and class II types were taken from metadata supplied by the sample provider and were not determined by assay-based typing. Samples were obtained from the ongoing ImmuneRACE study (first 160 participants) and from over 1,000 subjects provided by 6 global collaborators. Deeply sampled blood TCRbeta repertoires from subjects exposed to, actively infected with, or recovered from COVID-19 were included in the dataset. The prospective study material was composed of cDNA or gDNA derived from T cells, B-cell-depleted T cells, or PBMCs. A de-identified subject ID, COVID-19 status, age in years and sex were almost always included in the sample metadata. General conclusions and limits of the study: Clinical and demographic metadata were provided uncurated, with the amount varying by source and participant.

Each collaborating institution followed its own protocols to collect whole blood in K2EDTA tubes. Collaborator samples were shipped for TCRbeta analysis as frozen whole blood, isolated PBMCs, or DNA extracted from either sample type. The immunoSEQ Assay, a bias-controlled multiplex PCR, was used to amplify TCRbeta CDR3 regions from genomic DNA. For the original study's pipeline: The number of nucleated cells in each sample was estimated by amplification of reference gene primers within the assay. To quantify the absolute abundance of each unique TCRbeta CDR3 rearrangement, sequence reads were collapsed and filtered. Productive Simpson clonality was computed per sample as the square root of Simpson's diversity index over productive rearrangements. The table was pulled from immuneACCESS by TCRdb, which kept in-frame rearrangements only. Such tables lose some clones; where checked, under half of the loss comes from unresolved V genes, and the rest has no known cause. From that table come the V and J calls and clone size; the DNA was used to work out D and trimming. The sample table shows some 48,000 clones, and approximately 83% are seen once. 2.5% to 3% of the sample is in the top ten clones.

The sample holds a few counts of this clone. Its antigen remains unidentified. No base-level quality is on record; no much larger clone is a single base apart. Sequences MNHEY (CDR1) and SVGAGI (CDR2) are obtained from the germline V gene. The cysteine opens and the phenylalanine closes a CDR3 of 13 amino acids. The only DNA kept is the CDR3, 39 bases in frame from the first base. A distance of 12 bases separates the germline ends of V and J, which lose 8 bases and 2 bases respectively. The chain is made from TRBV6-5 and TRBJ1-1, with no confidently assigned D gene. The clonotype was recovered from a woman at least 80 years old with acute or convalescent COVID-19. Sequences were obtained from peripheral blood. The CDR3 here reads CASSPRGNTEAFF. The DNA sequence reads TGTGCCAGCTCCCCCCGGGGAAACACTGAAGCTTTCTTT.